The clone carrying this TCR beta chain has at least ten counts. No antigen is known for it. TCR cDNA molecules each had a unique molecular identifier. A single record per CDR3 protein comes from TCRdb applying MiXCR to the 5' RACE reads. Among around 100,000 distinct CDR3 sequences listed, around 4.8% were seen once. This entry comes from a study of spatial heterogeneity in lung cancer. On the study more broadly: Raw-read counts averaged over ten per unique TCR and UMI combination.

As for time point: sample taken at primary tumor resection. Whole RNA from tumor, nontumor lung or frozen PBMC was sequenced unsorted. Germline V lookup: CDR1 SGHAT, CDR2 FQNNGV. This CDR3 comprises 15 residues. After removal of 1 base from V and 8 bases from J, the junction contained 3 bases not matched to a gene. The study's findings and limits: Counts that tracked tumor mutation counts were those of expanded intratumoral alpha and beta TCRs.

Specimen: lung tumor tissue, collected at surgery. This chain links TRBV11-2 with TRBJ2-1, with TRBD2 identical over 12 bases. This TCR was recovered from a male donor with early-stage non-small cell lung cancer. In nucleotides, the CDR3 is TGTGCCAGCAGCTTAGGACTAGCGGGAGAGTATGAGCAGTTCTTC. This encodes CASSLGLAGEYEQFF.